The clone carrying this T cell receptor (beta chain) was picked up a small number of times. The repertoire was sequenced with immunoSEQ multiplex PCR; TCRdb's copy has only in-frame clones and lacks some. In the table there are about 34,000 clones, 80% of which are singletons. The CDR3 consists of 15 residues. The germline V gene has CDR1 WSHSY and CDR2 SAAADI. Trimming took 0 bases from V and 3 from J, leaving 9 bases between them. These data belong to a study of blood T cell repertoires in COVID-19. This TCR was recovered from a woman between 70 and 85 years old with acute or convalescent COVID-19. The V gene is TRBV10-2, the J gene TRBJ1-5; unclear D gene. Sequencing used peripheral blood. The CDR3 loop is CASSESIRFNQPQHF. DNA of the CDR3: TGCGCCAGCAGTGAGTCGATCAGATTCAATCAGCCCCAGCATTTT.